The clone carrying this TCR beta chain was observed many times. What it binds is unknown. These data originate in a study of T cells after yellow fever vaccination. V was shortened by 1 base and J by 0 bases, with 9 bases between the two germline ends. The V gene's germline CDR1 is SGHRS and CDR2 YFSETQ. The CDR3 spans 15 residues. Generation of TCR cDNA used 5'RACE template switching (which added a universal primer site and UMIs). TCRdb reprocessed the 5' RACE reads via MiXCR and lists one record per CDR3 protein. The sample contains hundreds of thousands of distinct CDR3 sequences, roughly an eighth of which appear only once. The study, taken as a whole, reports: The booster saw the reappearance of most primary-vaccination clones (around 96% CD4, about 90% CD8). Though it reached lower strength, the secondary response hit its peak faster, day 5 versus 15.

Specimen: CD4+ T cells sorted from PBMCs, collected 15 days after the yellow fever booster vaccination. The chain combines TRBV5-1 with TRBJ2-3; possibly TRBD1 for D (5 bases). This receptor was identified in a man aged 18 to 35 who received the YFV17D yellow fever vaccine. The chain's CDR3 is CASSLLGDSTDTQYF. The CDR3 region has the DNA TGCGCCAGCAGCTTGTTAGGGGATAGCACAGATACGCAGTATTTT.